One and the same sample provided the 15 T cell receptor beta chains below, sequenced in a study of a mutant IDH1 vaccine in newly diagnosed glioma. Here immunoSEQ multiplex PCR was the method, and the copy in TCRdb shows in-frame clones only, minus some. The data contain 45,000 to 55,000 clones, 78% of them singletons. As for time point: week 5, during vaccination. Every single dose of the vaccine, 300 ug of mutant IDH1 20-mer peptide, came with topical imiquimod. Antigen specificity for these receptors is unknown. The sample in question was PBMCs, obtained from a glioma patient whose treatment included an IDH1 peptide vaccine. The receptors stem from a woman between 40 and 50 years old with glioma.

V usage is TRBV5-4 and J usage is TRBJ2-7; TRBD1 agrees at 10 bases. The CDR3 contains 14 residues. Unmatched junction bases numbered 10, after V lost 6 bases and J lost 7 bases. Germline values: CDR1 SGHNT, CDR2 YYREEE (reference sequence). Written as DNA, the CDR3 is TGTGCCAGCACCCCCGGGACAGGGGTGGGGGAGCAGTACTTC. This sequence encodes CASTPGTGVGEQYF. Using reference TRBV5-4 and TRBJ2-7 for the parts outside the CDR3, the full variable domain is ETGVTQSPTHLIKTRGQQVTLRCSSQSGHNTVSWYQQALGQGPQFIFQYYREEENGRGNFPPRFSGLQFPNYSSELNVNALELDDSALYLCASTPGTGVGEQYFGPGTRLTVT.

V gene TRBV10-2 combines with J gene TRBJ2-3; TRBD1 agrees at 8 bases. V lost 6 bases to trimming and J lost 2 bases; unmatched junction nucleotides: 10. The V gene's germline CDR1 is WSHSY and CDR2 SAAADI. The CDR3 has 16 amino acids. The CDR3 DNA follows: TGCGCCAGCAGCCATAGGACAGGGACGGTCACAGATACGCAGTATTTT. Amino acids: CASSHRTGTVTDTQYF.

The chain joins TRBV5-1 to TRBJ1-2; 11 nucleotides line up with TRBD1. The CDR3 length is 15 residues. Per the germline V gene, CDR1 is SGHRS and CDR2 is YFSETQ. Trimming took 4 bases from V and 5 from J; bases not matched to a gene: 7. CDR3 DNA: TGCGCCAGCAGCCTCTCCGGGACAGGGGGTTATGGCTACACCTTC. Its translation: CASSLSGTGGYGYTF.

The gene calls are TRBV2 and TRBJ1-4; 10 positions agree with TRBD1. CDR3 length equals 13 residues. Unmatched junction bases numbered 6, after V lost 10 bases and J lost 7 bases. Germline lookup yields CDR1 SNHLY and CDR2 FYNNEI. In nucleotides, the CDR3 is TGTGCCACCTCGCGGGACAGGGGTGAAAAACTGTTTTTT. Translation gives CATSRDRGEKLFF.

This chain's CDR3 is CASWDRGGSDEQYF. The CDR3 DNA reads TGTGCCAGCTGGGACAGGGGCGGGAGTGACGAGCAGTACTTC. This chain joins TRBV6-5 and TRBJ2-7; 10 nucleotides agree with TRBD1. Germline loops: CDR1 MNHEY, CDR2 SVGAGI. CDR3 length equals 14 residues. The V gene end was trimmed by 8 bases and the J gene end by 5 bases; junction bases not matched to a gene: 9.

For this clone: In the same sample, other DNA sequences code for this CDR3. The CDR3 DNA reads TGCGCCAGCAGCTTGACGGGGACCCACACTGAAGCTTTCTTT. This encodes CASSLTGTHTEAFF. This chain joins TRBV5-1 and TRBJ1-1; the D gene is possibly TRBD1 (5 bases). Germline assignment: CDR1 SGHRS and CDR2 YFSETQ. V was cut by 1 base and J by 3 bases, with 10 bases left in between. The CDR3 is made up of 14 amino acids.

The rearrangement links TRBV14 to TRBJ1-2, with D possibly TRBD1 on 6 matching bases. This CDR3 has 16 amino acids. V shed 4 bases and J shed 3 bases, with 18 bases lying between them. Germline V lookup: CDR1 SGHDN, CDR2 FVKESK. The CDR3: CASSPRGPSGYYGYTF. The CDR3 DNA is TGTGCCAGCAGCCCCCGGGGGCCGTCGGGGTACTATGGCTACACCTTC.

The V gene is TRBV7-2, the J gene TRBJ1-2; no clear D gene. In germline, CDR1 is SGHTA, CDR2 FQGNSA. V lost 7 bases and J 8 bases, leaving 17 bases between the germline ends. This CDR3 spans 13 amino acids. The CDR3 reads CASTETPRGGYTF. CDR3 nucleotides: TGTGCCAGCACCGAGACCCCCCGAGGGGGCTACACCTTC. Together with reference TRBV7-2 and TRBJ1-2, the CDR3 gives the full variable domain: GAGVSQSPSNKVTEKGKDVELRCDPISGHTALYWYRQSLGQGLEFLIYFQGNSAPDKSGLPSDRFSAERTGGSVSTLTIQRTQQEDSAVYLCASTETPRGGYTFGSGTRLTVV.

The chain joins TRBV11-2 to TRBJ1-2; D is perhaps TRBD1 (6 bases). The V gene lost 3 bases and the J gene lost 4 bases, with 12 bases spanning the gap. The CDR3 consists of 14 residues. Germline V gene sequence: CDR1 SGHAT, CDR2 FQNNGV. Here the CDR3 reads CASSLQTGTYGYTF. DNA for the CDR3: TGTGCCAGCAGCTTGCAAACAGGGACCTATGGCTACACCTTC.

This rearrangement joins TRBV5-1 to TRBJ2-1, with D unclear. The V and J ends lost 1 base and 1 base respectively, with 6 bases between them. Per the germline V gene, CDR1 is SGHRS and CDR2 is YFSETQ. CDR3 length: 14 residues. The CDR3 loop is CASSLKGSYNEQFF. CDR3 bases: TGCGCCAGCAGCTTGAAGGGATCCTACAATGAGCAGTTCTTC.

This clone was seen just once. This chain joins TRBV5-5 and TRBJ1-4; D remains ambiguous. The CDR3 has 13 amino acids. The V gene lost 2 bases and the J gene lost 3 bases, with 5 bases spanning the gap. Germline V gene sequence: CDR1 SGHKS, CDR2 YYEKEE (reference sequence). CDR3 residues: CASSFRANEKLFF. CDR3 nucleotides: TGTGCCAGCAGCTTCCGGGCTAATGAAAAACTGTTTTTT. The variable domain in full, completed from reference TRBV5-5 and TRBJ1-4, reads DAGVTQSPTHLIKTRGQQVTLRCSPISGHKSVSWYQQVLGQGPQFIFQYYEKEERGRGNFPDRFSARQFPNYSSELNVNALLLGDSALYLCASSFRANEKLFFGSGTQLSVL.

The rearrangement uses TRBV6-5 and TRBJ1-2, with 10 bases identical to TRBD1. With V trimmed by 6 bases and J by 2 bases, 6 bases remained unmatched. This CDR3 comprises 15 residues. Germline lookup yields CDR1 MNHEY and CDR2 SVGAGI. DNA for the CDR3: TGTGCCAGCAGGCGGACAGGGGGATCGAACTATGGCTACACCTTC. Its translation is CASRRTGGSNYGYTF.

This clone has more than one count but fewer than ten. The genes are TRBV2 and TRBJ1-4; D possibly corresponds to TRBD1 (5 bases). CDR3 size: 12 residues. Trimming stripped 10 bases from V and 10 bases from J, with 16 bases between. Germline V gene data show CDR1 as SNHLY and CDR2 as FYNNEI. The CDR3 nucleotides read TGTGCCACTGGGGCGACGGGGGGAAAACTGTTTTTT. Its protein product is CATGATGGKLFF.

The J gene is TRBJ1-4, the V gene TRBV27; D not resolved. V shed 2 bases and J shed 8 bases, with 6 bases lying between them. This CDR3 spans 12 amino acids. The germline CDR1 and CDR2 sequences are MNHEY and SMNVEV (reference sequence). The CDR3 spells CASSLPSEKLFF. The DNA of the CDR3 is TGTGCCAGCAGTTTACCCTCGGAAAAACTGTTTTTT.

The J gene is TRBJ2-1, the V gene TRBV5-6; D is uncertain. CDR1 SGHDT and CDR2 YYEEEE come from the germline V gene. The CDR3 sequence is 14 residues long. The V end lost 0 bases, the J end lost 6 bases, and 10 bases lay between the germline ends. For the CDR3, the DNA is TGTGCCAGCAGCTTGGGGAGTTGGGGCAATGAGCAGTTCTTC. This translates into CASSLGSWGNEQFF.